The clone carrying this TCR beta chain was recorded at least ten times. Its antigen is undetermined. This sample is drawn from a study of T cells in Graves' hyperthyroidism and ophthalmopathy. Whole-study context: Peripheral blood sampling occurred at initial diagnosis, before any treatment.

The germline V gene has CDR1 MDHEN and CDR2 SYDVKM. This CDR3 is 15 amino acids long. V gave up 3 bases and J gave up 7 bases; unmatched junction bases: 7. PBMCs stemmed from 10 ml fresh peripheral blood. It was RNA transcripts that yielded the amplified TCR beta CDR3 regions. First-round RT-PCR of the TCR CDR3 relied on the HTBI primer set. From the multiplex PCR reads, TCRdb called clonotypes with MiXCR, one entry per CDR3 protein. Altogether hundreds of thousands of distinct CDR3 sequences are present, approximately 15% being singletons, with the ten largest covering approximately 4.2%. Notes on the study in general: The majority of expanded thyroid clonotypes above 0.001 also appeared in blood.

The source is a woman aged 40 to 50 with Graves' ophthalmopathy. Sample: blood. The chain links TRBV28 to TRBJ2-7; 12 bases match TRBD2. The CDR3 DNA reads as TGTGCCAGCAGTTTGCGGACTAGCGGGACCCTGGAGCAGTACTTC. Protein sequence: CASSLRTSGTLEQYF.